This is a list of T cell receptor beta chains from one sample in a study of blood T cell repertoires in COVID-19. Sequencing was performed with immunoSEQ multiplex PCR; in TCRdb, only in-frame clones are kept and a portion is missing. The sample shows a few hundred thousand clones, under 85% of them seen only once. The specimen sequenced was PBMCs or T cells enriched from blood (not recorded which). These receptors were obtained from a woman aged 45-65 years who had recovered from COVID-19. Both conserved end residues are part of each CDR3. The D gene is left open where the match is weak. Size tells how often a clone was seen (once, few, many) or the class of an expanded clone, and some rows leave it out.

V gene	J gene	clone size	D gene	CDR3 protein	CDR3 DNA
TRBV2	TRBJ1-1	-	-	CASSVRSGIGTEAFF	TGTGCCAGCAGTGTTCGCTCGGGGATCGGCACTGAAGCTTTCTTT
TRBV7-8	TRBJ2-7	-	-	CASSLVSGMGSYEQYF	TGTGCCAGCAGCTTAGTTTCCGGGATGGGCTCCTACGAGCAGTACTTC
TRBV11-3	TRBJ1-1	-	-	CASDNGGQAFF	TGTGCCAGCGACAACGGCGGGCAAGCTTTCTTT
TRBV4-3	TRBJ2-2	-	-	CASRRHLLENTGELFF	TGCGCCAGCAGGCGTCATTTGCTCGAAAACACCGGGGAGCTGTTTTTT
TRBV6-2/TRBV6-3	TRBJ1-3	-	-	CASSVLGPHTIYF	TGTGCCAGCAGCGTCTTGGGGCCGCACACCATATATTTT
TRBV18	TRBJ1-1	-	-	CASSPQTGRNTEAFF	TGTGCCAGCTCACCTCAGACAGGTAGGAACACTGAAGCTTTCTTT
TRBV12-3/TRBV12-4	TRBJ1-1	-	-	CATSRSTEAFF	TGTGCCACCTCGAGGAGCACTGAAGCTTTCTTT
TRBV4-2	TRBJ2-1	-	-	CASSQAEESSYNEQFF	TGTGCCAGCAGCCAGGCGGAGGAAAGCTCCTACAATGAGCAGTTCTTC
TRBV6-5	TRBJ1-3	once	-	CASSYSKQGSGNTIYF	TGTGCCAGCAGTTACTCGAAACAGGGCTCTGGAAACACCATATATTTT
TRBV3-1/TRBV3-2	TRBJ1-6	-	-	CASSQASGTSGPLHF	TGTGCCAGCAGCCAGGCCTCCGGGACTTCAGGTCCCCTCCACTTT
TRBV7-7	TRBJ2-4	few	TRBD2	CASSYSGRTRDGRAIQYF	TGTGCTAGCAGCTATAGCGGGCGGACCAGAGATGGTCGGGCCATTCAGTACTTC
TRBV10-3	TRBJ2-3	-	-	CAIGGGSRADTQYF	TGTGCCATCGGAGGGGGCTCGCGGGCAGATACGCAGTATTTT
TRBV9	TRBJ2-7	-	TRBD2	CASSVDPSGYEQYF	TGTGCCAGCAGCGTAGATCCTAGCGGATACGAGCAGTACTTC
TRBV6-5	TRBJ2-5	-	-	CASRETGQETQYF	TGTGCCAGCAGGGAGACAGGCCAAGAGACCCAGTACTTC
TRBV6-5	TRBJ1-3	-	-	CASSRQDFSGNTIYF	TGTGCCAGCAGTAGACAGGATTTCTCTGGAAACACCATATATTTT
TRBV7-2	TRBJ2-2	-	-	CASSFEVNTGELFF	TGTGCCAGCAGCTTTGAGGTGAACACCGGGGAGCTGTTTTTT
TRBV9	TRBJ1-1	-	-	CASSVDNRMNTEAFF	TGTGCCAGCAGCGTAGATAACAGGATGAACACTGAAGCTTTCTTT
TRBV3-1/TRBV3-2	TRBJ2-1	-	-	CASSQDGGRAYNEQFF	TGTGCCAGCAGCCAAGATGGGGGGAGAGCCTACAATGAGCAGTTCTTC
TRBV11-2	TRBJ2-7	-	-	CATAEGPSYEQYF	TGTGCCACGGCGGAGGGACCCTCCTACGAGCAGTACTTC
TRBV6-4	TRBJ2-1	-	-	CASSERGTHEQFF	TGTGCCAGCAGTGAGCGCGGGACCCACGAGCAGTTCTTC
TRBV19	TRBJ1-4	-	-	CASSIARRLLAEKLFF	TGTGCCAGTAGTATAGCCCGAAGGCTGTTAGCTGAAAAACTGTTTTTT
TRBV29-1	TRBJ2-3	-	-	CSVEDLLVGAGTDTQYF	TGCAGCGTTGAAGATCTACTAGTAGGAGCGGGCACAGATACGCAGTATTTT
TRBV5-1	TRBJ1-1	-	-	CASSLGVEWTEAFF	TGCGCCAGCAGCTTGGGGGTGGAGTGGACTGAAGCTTTCTTT
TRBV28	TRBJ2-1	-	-	CASSLLSFRVNNEQFF	TGTGCCAGCAGTTTACTATCGTTTCGGGTAAACAATGAGCAGTTCTTC
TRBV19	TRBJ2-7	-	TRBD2	CASSDGLAGTPYEQYF	TGTGCCAGTAGCGACGGACTAGCGGGGACCCCCTACGAGCAGTACTTC
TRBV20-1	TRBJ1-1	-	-	CSASGGGNTEAFF	TGCAGTGCTAGTGGAGGGGGAAATACTGAAGCTTTCTTT
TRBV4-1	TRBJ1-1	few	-	CASSQMLWGGTEAFF	TGCGCCAGCAGCCAAATGTTATGGGGAGGCACTGAAGCTTTCTTT
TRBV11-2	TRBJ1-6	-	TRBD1	CASSLGDRVNSPLHF	TGTGCCAGCAGCTTAGGGGACAGGGTTAATTCACCCCTCCACTTT
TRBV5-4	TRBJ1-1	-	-	CATGKGMNTEAFF	TGTGCCACCGGGAAGGGAATGAACACTGAAGCTTTCTTT
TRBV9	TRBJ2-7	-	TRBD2	CASIQLVGREGPQYEQYF	TGTGCCAGCATCCAGTTAGTCGGGCGGGAGGGCCCACAATACGAGCAGTACTTC
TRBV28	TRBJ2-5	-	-	CASSLPQVQETQYF	TGTGCCAGCAGTTTACCCCAGGTACAAGAGACCCAGTACTTC
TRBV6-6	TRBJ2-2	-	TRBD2	CASSPTPGGRYTGELFF	TGTGCCAGCAGTCCTACCCCGGGGGGTAGATACACCGGGGAGCTGTTTTTT
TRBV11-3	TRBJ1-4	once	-	CASSRSGNEKLFF	TGTGCCAGCAGCCGCAGTGGTAATGAAAAACTGTTTTTT
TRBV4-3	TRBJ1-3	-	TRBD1	CASSLQGGQGNTIYF	TGCGCCAGCAGCCTCCAAGGGGGACAGGGGAACACCATATATTTT
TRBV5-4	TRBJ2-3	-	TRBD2	CASSLDPLAGGPNTQYF	TGTGCCAGCAGCTTGGATCCACTAGCGGGAGGGCCGAATACGCAGTATTTT
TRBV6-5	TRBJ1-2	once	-	CASRKDRHGYTF	TGTGCCAGCAGAAAAGACAGGCATGGCTACACCTTC
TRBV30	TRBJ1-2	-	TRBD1	CAWRYGTGGFGYTF	TGTGCCTGGAGGTACGGGACAGGGGGCTTTGGCTACACCTTC
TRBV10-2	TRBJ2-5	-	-	CASSRQGRETQYF	TGCGCCAGCAGTAGGCAGGGGCGGGAGACCCAGTACTTC
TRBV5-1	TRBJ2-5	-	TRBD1	CASSLTWTGSEETQYF	TGCGCCAGCAGCCTCACTTGGACAGGGTCGGAAGAGACCCAGTACTTC
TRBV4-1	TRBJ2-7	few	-	CASSYRVTYEQYF	TGCGCCAGCAGCTACAGGGTTACCTACGAGCAGTACTTC
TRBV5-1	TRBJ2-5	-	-	CASSLVGNQETQYF	TGCGCCAGCAGCTTGGTCGGTAACCAAGAGACCCAGTACTTC
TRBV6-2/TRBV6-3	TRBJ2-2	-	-	CASSYIEAPGRTGELFF	TGTGCCAGCAGTTACATCGAAGCCCCAGGCCGCACCGGGGAGCTGTTTTTT
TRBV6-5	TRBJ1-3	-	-	CASSYSRPSSGNTIYF	TGTGCCAGCAGTTACTCGAGGCCGAGCTCTGGAAACACCATATATTTT